The 28 T cell receptor beta chains below all came from one sample that was sequenced in a study of molecular identifiers for immune sequencing clone quantification. TCRdb reanalysed the PCR reads using MiXCR and keeps one entry per CDR3 protein. The data contain about half a million distinct CDR3 sequences, 20% to 25% of them singletons. Sequenced: naive CD8+ T cells from blood, with Jurkat cell RNA spiked in. Indicated subset: FACS-sorted CD8+CD4-CCR7+CD45RA+ naive T cells. These receptor sequences come from a human donor in good health. Some libraries in this study had Jurkat cell RNA spiked in.

The J gene is TRBJ1-2, the V gene TRBV5-6; a possible D gene is TRBD1 (6 bases). Germline V gene data show CDR1 as SGHDT and CDR2 as YYEEEE. This CDR3 is 14 amino acids long. Between the trimmed V and J ends, which lost 4 bases and 5 bases, there was a span of 15 bases. CDR3 amino acids: CASSPRGHEYGYTF. The CDR3 DNA reads as TGTGCCAGCAGCCCTCGGGGGCATGAGTATGGCTACACCTTC.

This clonotype has just a few counts. The chain couples TRBV6-5 to TRBJ2-7; maybe TRBD1 (6 bases). Between the trimmed V and J ends, which lost 6 bases and 7 bases, there was a span of 19 bases. Germline loops: CDR1 MNHEY, CDR2 SVGAGI. The CDR3 length is 14 residues. CDR3 in DNA: TGTGCCAGCAGCAAGGACAGCCCGCTAATGGAGCAGTACTTC. Translated, it gives CASSKDSPLMEQYF.

This clonotype was seen ten or more times. CDR3 in amino acids: CASSLWPGATGTDTQYF. The CDR3 DNA sequence: TGTGCCAGCAGCTTATGGCCCGGGGCCACGGGCACAGATACGCAGTATTTT. The V call is TRBV13, the J call TRBJ2-3; the D call may be TRBD1 or TRBD2 (5 bases each). The CDR3 runs 17 residues. Trimming cost V 2 bases and J 1 base, with 16 bases left between them. The germline V gene has CDR1 PRHDT and CDR2 FYEKMQ (reference sequence).

This clonotype showed up just a few times. The genes are TRBV2 and TRBJ2-7; no definite D call. Germline CDR1 SNHLY, CDR2 FYNNEI. The CDR3 runs 14 residues. V was shortened by 6 bases and J by 3 bases, with 15 bases between the two germline ends. CDR3 DNA sequence: TGTGCCAGCAGCCGGGCCCAGAGCATCTACGAGCAGTACTTC. It yields the protein CASSRAQSIYEQYF.

This clonotype was observed a few times. The J gene is TRBJ2-7, the V gene TRBV6-2 or TRBV6-3; no definite D call. V lost 0 bases, J lost 4 bases, and 4 bases lay in between. Germline V gene sequence: CDR1 MNHEY, CDR2 SVGEGT. The CDR3 consists of 12 residues. The DNA for the CDR3 is TGTGCCAGCAGTTACTCCCGATACGAGCAGTACTTC. It codes for CASSYSRYEQYF.

Note on this clonotype: The junction does not match germline at one end; this may be a read error. In nucleotides, the CDR3 is TGCAGTGCTAGAGGTCTTGGACTAGCGGGCACAGGTACGCAGTATTTT. It yields the protein CSARGLGLAGTGTQYF. The chain is built from TRBV20-1 and TRBJ2-3; 11 bases line up with TRBD2. The CDR3 consists of 16 residues. Germline V gene data show CDR1 as DFQATT and CDR2 as SNEGSKA (reference sequence).

The V gene is TRBV19, the J gene TRBJ2-7; the D is unclear. Germline V gene sequence: CDR1 LNHDA, CDR2 SQIVND (reference sequence). The CDR3 length is 13 residues. V lost 3 bases to trimming and J lost 0 bases, with 6 bases between them. Here the CDR3 DNA reads TGTGCCAGTAGTATCCACAGCTCCTACGAGCAGTACTTC. Protein sequence: CASSIHSSYEQYF.

With respect to this clonotype: This may stem from a read error, because a much larger clone lies one nucleotide away. The DNA for the CDR3 is TGTGCCAGCAGCTTGCGGGAGAACACCGGGGAGCCGTTTTTT. It is translated as CASSLRENTGEPFF. This chain uses TRBV7-6 with TRBJ2-2; 7 bases fit TRBD2. Germline V gene lookup returns CDR1 SGHVS and CDR2 FNYEAQ. This CDR3 contains 14 residues.

There are a few counts of this clonotype. The rearrangement uses TRBV5-1 and TRBJ2-7; unclear D gene. V lost 9 bases to trimming and J lost 5 bases, with 12 bases between them. Germline CDR1 is SGHRS and CDR2 is YFSETQ. The CDR3 has 11 amino acids. The DNA of the CDR3 is TGCGCCACGGTAGTGGGCGACGAGCAGTACTTC. It encodes CATVVGDEQYF.

Details on this clonotype: An end of the junction differs from the germline gene, which may be a read error. The genes are TRBV4-3 and TRBJ2-7, with 10 bases identical to TRBD1. Germline V gives CDR1 LGHNA, CDR2 YSLEER. The CDR3 is 15 amino acids. Here the CDR3 reads CASSLGQGETYEQHF. DNA for the CDR3: TGCGCCAGCAGCCTCGGACAGGGGGAAACCTACGAGCAGCACTTC.

The chain recombines TRBV27 with TRBJ2-4, with D possibly being TRBD2 (6 bases). CDR3 size: 14 residues. Germline V CDR1 and CDR2: MNHEY, SMNVEV (reference sequence). Between the trimmed V and J ends, which lost 1 base and 7 bases, there was a span of 11 bases. This chain's CDR3 is CASSLLGGDNIQYF. Written as DNA, the CDR3 is TGTGCCAGCAGTTTATTGGGCGGGGATAACATTCAGTACTTC.

This clonotype was seen only a few times. This chain uses TRBV6-5 with TRBJ2-1; 9 bases match TRBD1. The CDR3 consists of 13 residues. The germline gives CDR1 MNHEY, CDR2 SVGAGI. Germline trimming cut 5 bases from V and 8 bases from J; bases unmatched to any gene: 4. The DNA for the CDR3 is TGTGCCAGCAGTGGCGGACAGGGGCATGAGCAGTTCTTC. Translated: CASSGGQGHEQFF.

This clonotype was observed a handful of times. This chain joins TRBV6-2 or TRBV6-3 and TRBJ1-5; D might be TRBD1 (6 bases). V was trimmed by 3 bases and J by 0 bases, leaving 21 bases between them. This CDR3 is 19 amino acids long. Germline CDR1 and CDR2: MNHEY and SVGEGT. CDR3 nucleotide sequence: TGTGCCAGCAGTTATTCTGGGACATCGTTATCGCATAGCAATCAGCCCCAGCATTTT. This codes for CASSYSGTSLSHSNQPQHF.

The sample holds many counts of this clonotype. This chain connects TRBV2 to TRBJ1-5; D ambiguous. This CDR3 contains 13 residues. V was cut by 2 bases and J by 4 bases, with 6 bases left in between. The germline gives CDR1 SNHLY, CDR2 FYNNEI. CDR3 amino acids: CASSESGNQPQHF. The CDR3 DNA sequence: TGTGCCAGCAGTGAAAGTGGGAATCAGCCCCAGCATTTT.

This clonotype was picked up one time. The rearrangement joins TRBV19 to TRBJ1-1; 10 nucleotides agree with TRBD1. The CDR3 is 14 amino acids. Germline assignment: CDR1 LNHDA and CDR2 SQIVND (reference sequence). The trim removed 5 bases at V and 11 bases at J, leaving 11 bases unmatched. CDR3 sequence (DNA): TGTGCCAGTAGTCCCAGACAGGGGGCGGCTGTGGCTTTCTTT. Encoded protein: CASSPRQGAAVAFF. Variable domain in full (rest from reference TRBV19 and TRBJ1-1): DGGITQSPKYLFRKEGQNVTLSCEQNLNHDAMYWYRQDPGQGLRLIYYSQIVNDFQKGDIAEGYSVSREKKESFPLTVTSAQKNPTAFYLCASSPRQGAAVAFFGQGTRLTVV.

The chain employs TRBV30 and TRBJ2-7; D is ambiguous. The germline V gene has CDR1 GTSNPN and CDR2 SVGIG (reference sequence). The CDR3 covers 11 residues. Trimming removed 2 bases from V and 6 bases from J, with 8 bases in between. CDR3 sequence (DNA): TGTGCCTGGAGTATCGGCGGCGAGCAGTACTTC. It encodes CAWSIGGEQYF.

Ten or more counts support this clonotype. The chain has TRBV7-8 and TRBJ2-5, with D unresolved. Germline V gives CDR1 SGHVS, CDR2 FQNEAQ. V was shortened by 0 bases and J by 1 base, with 12 bases between the two germline ends. The CDR3 covers 16 residues. DNA for the CDR3: TGTGCCAGCAGCTTAGCTTTCGGGCCCCTCCAAGAGACCCAGTACTTC. It specifies CASSLAFGPLQETQYF.

This clonotype was counted only a few times. This chain joins TRBV4-1 and TRBJ1-2, with D unresolved. CDR1 and CDR2 from the germline V gene are MGHRA and YSYEKL. The CDR3 sequence is 15 residues long. Trimming removed 1 base from V and 5 bases from J, with 14 bases in between. CDR3 sequence reads: CASSQGSADLYGYTF. CDR3 nucleotide sequence: TGCGCCAGCAGCCAAGGATCGGCAGATTTATATGGCTACACCTTC.

This chain joins TRBV9 and TRBJ2-5; TRBD2 aligns across 11 bases. V dropped 0 bases and J dropped 5; count of bases not matched to a gene: 9. In germline, CDR1 is SGDLS, CDR2 YYNGEE. This CDR3 contains 17 residues. CDR3 DNA: TGTGCCAGCAGCGTAGGGTCGGTAGCGGGAGGGATGGAGACCCAGTACTTC. Translation gives CASSVGSVAGGMETQYF.

The table lists this clonotype with a few counts. J is TRBJ2-7 and V is TRBV6-5; TRBD2 aligns across 9 bases. Germline CDR1 and CDR2: MNHEY and SVGAGI. V was pared by 6 bases and J by 4 bases, with 1 base of the junction left unmatched. This CDR3 region has 12 residues. The CDR3, as DNA: TGTGCCAGCAGCACTAGCGGGTACGAGCAGTACTTC. It codes for CASSTSGYEQYF.

The DNA for the CDR3 is TGTGCCAGCAGTAGGGGACTAGCGGGGGTGAGCACAGATACGCAGTATTTT. Encoded protein: CASSRGLAGVSTDTQYF. This chain joins TRBV9 and TRBJ2-3; TRBD2 agrees at 14 bases. V shed 5 bases and J 0 bases; nucleotides not matched to a gene: 5. The CDR3 totals 17 residues. Germline V gives CDR1 SGDLS, CDR2 YYNGEE.

The V call is TRBV3-1, the J call TRBJ2-2, with D perhaps given as TRBD1 or TRBD2 (5 bases each). CDR1 and CDR2 (germline): LGHDT, YNNKEL (reference sequence). There are 17 residues in the CDR3. V shed 1 base and J shed 4 bases, with 16 bases lying between them. The CDR3 sequence is CASSQVIDGTITGELFF. As DNA, the CDR3 is TGTGCCAGCAGCCAAGTCATAGACGGGACGATCACCGGGGAGCTGTTTTTT.

The chain joins TRBV10-1 to TRBJ2-7; D remains unclear. The germline V gene has CDR1 WNHNN and CDR2 SYGVQD (reference sequence). Trimming shortened V by 8 bases and J by 0 bases, and 8 bases separated the two germline ends. This CDR3 contains 12 residues. The CDR3 DNA reads TGCGCCAGCGGAACGAGCTCCTACGAGCAGTACTTC. It yields the protein CASGTSSYEQYF.

This clonotype has at least ten counts. The gene calls are TRBV4-3 and TRBJ2-3; D assignment may be TRBD1 or TRBD2 (5 bases each). Trimming stripped 0 bases from V and 3 bases from J, with 16 bases between. This CDR3 is built from 17 residues. Germline CDR1 is LGHNA and CDR2 is YSLEER. CDR3 in DNA: TGCGCCAGCAGCCAAGAAAGTATGGGGCGGGTTACAGATACGCAGTATTTT. Protein product: CASSQESMGRVTDTQYF.

This clonotype turned up a few times. The V call is TRBV13, the J call TRBJ1-4; 11 bases map to TRBD1. The V gene end was trimmed by 5 bases and the J gene end by 6 bases; junction bases not matched to a gene: 5. The CDR3 covers 15 residues. The germline gives CDR1 PRHDT, CDR2 FYEKMQ (reference sequence). The CDR3 DNA reads TGTGCCAGCAGCGAACGGGGACAGGGGGATGAAAAACTGTTTTTT. This codes for CASSERGQGDEKLFF.

This clonotype was seen more than once but under ten times. The chain is built from TRBV7-8 and TRBJ2-7, with 9 bases fitting TRBD1. The V and J ends lost 0 bases and 1 base, in that order; junction bases with no gene match: 4. Germline CDR1 is SGHVS and CDR2 is FQNEAQ. This CDR3 comprises 16 residues. CDR3 sequence (DNA): TGTGCCAGCAGCTTAGCGCTCGGACAGGGGTCCTACGAGCAGTACTTC. Translated: CASSLALGQGSYEQYF.

In this sample, this clonotype turned up many times. V and J are TRBV19 and TRBJ2-7, with D possibly matching TRBD2 (5 bases). Germline CDR1 reads LNHDA; CDR2 reads SQIVND (reference sequence). Trimming took off 5 bases at V and 2 bases at J, with 10 bases between the two ends. The CDR3 is made up of 13 amino acids. CDR3 amino acids: CASSVGVTYEQYF. The CDR3 DNA reads TGTGCCAGTAGTGTCGGGGTCACCTACGAGCAGTACTTC.

The V call is TRBV15, the J call TRBJ2-3; D uncertain. The CDR3 covers 12 residues. Germline lookup yields CDR1 LNHNV and CDR2 YYDKDF (reference sequence). Trimming stripped 3 bases from V and 0 bases from J, with 1 base between. CDR3 protein: CATSRSTDTQYF. DNA for the CDR3: TGTGCCACCAGCAGGAGCACAGATACGCAGTATTTT. Full variable domain (rest looked up from reference TRBV15 and TRBJ2-3): DAMVIQNPRYQVTQFGKPVTLSCSQTLNHNVMYWYQQKSSQAPKLLFHYYDKDFNNEADTPDNFQSRRPNTSFCFLDIRSPGLGDTAMYLCATSRSTDTQYFGPGTRLTVL.